Listed here are 20 T cell receptor beta chains from one sample, sequenced in a study of cytomegalovirus exposure and HLA in healthy donors. A multiplex PCR was run with 60 Vbeta primers and 13 Jbeta primers. The repertoire was sequenced with immunoSEQ multiplex PCR; TCRdb's copy has only in-frame clones and lacks some. The sample records some 70,000 clones, around 64% being singletons. The sample consisted of PBMCs. Every receptor here comes from a woman aged 50 to 60 in good health and CMV-seronegative.

The chain recombines TRBV4-2 with TRBJ2-3, with 7 bases identical to TRBD2. Trimming cost V 9 bases and J 1 base; bases outside gene matches: 7. The CDR3 sequence is 14 residues long. CDR1 and CDR2 from the germline V gene are LGHNA and YNFKEQ. DNA of the CDR3: TGTGCCAGTGTTGGGAGGGATCGCACAGATACGCAGTATTTT. Its protein product is CASVGRDRTDTQYF.

This chain joins TRBV5-1 and TRBJ1-1; D gene unclear. The CDR3 loop spans 13 amino acids. Per germline, CDR1 SGHRS and CDR2 YFSETQ. The V end was cut by 4 bases, the J end by 3 bases, with 10 bases between. CDR3: CASSPDLYTEAFF. CDR3 sequence (DNA): TGCGCCAGCAGCCCGGACTTGTACACTGAAGCTTTCTTT.

V gene TRBV7-9 combines with J gene TRBJ1-2, with D unclear. The CDR3 is made up of 12 amino acids. In germline, CDR1 is SEHNR, CDR2 FQNEAQ (reference sequence). Between the trimmed V and J ends, which lost 2 bases and 4 bases, there was a span of 5 bases. This CDR3 is CASSLSLYGYTF. In nucleotides, the CDR3 is TGTGCCAGCAGCTTATCCCTCTATGGCTACACCTTC.

The chain recombines TRBV29-1 with TRBJ2-6, with 10 bases matching TRBD1. The V segment lost 6 bases and the J segment 3 bases; nucleotides outside the gene matches: 5. This CDR3 spans 15 amino acids. Germline V gives CDR1 SQVTM, CDR2 ANQGSEA. The CDR3 sequence: CSVTGGAYGANVLTF. The CDR3 nucleotides are TGCAGCGTGACAGGGGGCGCATATGGGGCCAACGTCCTGACTTTC.

The chain carries TRBV4-2 and TRBJ2-7, with D tentatively TRBD1 (5 bases). The germline CDR1 and CDR2 sequences are LGHNA and YNFKEQ. V was pared by 0 bases and J by 2 bases, with 20 bases between. The CDR3 length is 18 residues. The CDR3 here is CASSQDLGPGQGAYEQYF. The CDR3 DNA reads TGTGCCAGCAGCCAAGATCTTGGCCCTGGGCAGGGCGCCTACGAGCAGTACTTC.

V usage is TRBV6-6 and J usage is TRBJ2-1; 10 nucleotides line up with TRBD1. The CDR3 sequence is 15 residues long. V was clipped by 5 bases and J by 7 bases; unmatched bases: 8. Germline CDR1 is MNHNY and CDR2 is SVGAGI (reference sequence). CDR3 sequence: CASSPDRGQWNEQFF. CDR3 nucleotide sequence: TGTGCCAGCAGTCCAGACAGGGGGCAGTGGAATGAGCAGTTCTTC.

The rearrangement uses TRBV5-4 and TRBJ1-3, with a weak D call TRBD1 (5 bases). Germline V lookup: CDR1 SGHNT, CDR2 YYREEE (reference sequence). Trimming stripped 4 bases from V and 0 bases from J, with 14 bases between. The CDR3 length is 16 residues. CDR3 in amino acids: CASSTRDGSSGNTIYF. The CDR3 bases are TGTGCCAGCAGCACGCGGGACGGAAGCTCTGGAAACACCATATATTTT.

This clone came up a few times. This rearrangement joins TRBV7-2 to TRBJ2-4; D possibly corresponds to TRBD1 (6 bases). V lost 4 bases and J lost 4, with 17 bases in between. The CDR3 sequence is 16 residues long. CDR1 is SGHTA, CDR2 FQGNSA, per germline. The CDR3 loop is CASSSRPGTLKNIQYF. For the CDR3, the DNA is TGTGCCAGCAGCTCGCGACCAGGGACACTGAAAAACATTCAGTACTTC.

The chain joins TRBV5-1 to TRBJ1-1, with D perhaps matching TRBD1 (5 bases). V was trimmed by 0 bases and J by 5 bases, leaving 14 bases between them. The germline CDR1 and CDR2 sequences are SGHRS and YFSETQ. CDR3 length: 15 amino acids. The DNA of the CDR3 is TGCGCCAGCAGCTTGGAACAGGTCCCTGGGACTGAAGCTTTCTTT. Protein sequence: CASSLEQVPGTEAFF.

This chain's CDR3 is CASRTLGGAQPQHF. In DNA, the CDR3 is TGTGCCAGTAGGACCCTGGGGGGGGCTCAGCCCCAGCATTTT. The gene calls are TRBV19 and TRBJ1-5, with D perhaps matching TRBD1 (6 bases). V was trimmed by 6 bases and J by 6 bases, leaving 15 bases between them. From germline, CDR1 is LNHDA and CDR2 SQIVND (reference sequence). The CDR3 has 14 amino acids. Full variable domain (rest looked up from reference TRBV19 and TRBJ1-5): DGGITQSPKYLFRKEGQNVTLSCEQNLNHDAMYWYRQDPGQGLRLIYYSQIVNDFQKGDIAEGYSVSREKKESFPLTVTSAQKNPTAFYLCASRTLGGAQPQHFGDGTRLSIL.

This clone was detected a few times. The rearrangement uses TRBV7-8 and TRBJ2-7, with 7 positions matching TRBD2. This CDR3 contains 14 residues. Germline CDR1 reads SGHVS; CDR2 reads FQNEAQ. V dropped 5 bases and J dropped 4; count of bases not matched to a gene: 8. The CDR3: CASSAGGVWYEQYF. The DNA for the CDR3 is TGTGCCAGCAGCGCTGGGGGGGTATGGTACGAGCAGTACTTC.

The chain has TRBV9 and TRBJ2-3; the match to TRBD2 covers 9 bases. This CDR3 has 15 amino acids. Germline CDR1 reads SGDLS; CDR2 reads YYNGEE. J lost 4 bases, V lost 6 bases, and 9 bases had no gene match. The DNA of the CDR3 is TGTGCCAGCACCTATGGCGGGAGGGCCGCAGATACGCAGTATTTT. Its translation is CASTYGGRAADTQYF.

J is TRBJ2-1 and V is TRBV30; TRBD2 might be the D (6 bases). The CDR3 is 13 amino acids. Germline V lookup: CDR1 GTSNPN, CDR2 SVGIG (reference sequence). V dropped 0 bases and J dropped 10 bases, with 13 bases sitting between them. The CDR3 DNA follows: TGTGCCTGGAGTGTATTGGACTACAGGGAGCAGTTCTTC. Amino acids: CAWSVLDYREQFF.

V usage is TRBV28 and J usage is TRBJ1-3, with 8 bases matching TRBD1. V lost 5 bases to trimming and J lost 0 bases; unmatched junction nucleotides: 9. CDR1 and CDR2 (germline): MDHEN, SYDVKM. The CDR3 is 17 residues long. DNA of the CDR3: TGTGCCAGCAGTCGGCCGGGACAGGTTTTCTCTGGAAACACCATATATTTT. Its translation: CASSRPGQVFSGNTIYF.

Comments on this clone: At one end, the junction sequence differs from germline, possibly due to a read error. The chain uses TRBV7-3 and TRBJ2-2, with 8 bases fitting TRBD1. This CDR3 comprises 17 residues. CDR1 is SGHTA and CDR2 is FQGTGA in the germline V gene. In nucleotides, the CDR3 is TGTGCCAGCAGCGTAACCACCAGGGGGCCGAACACCGGGGAGCTGTTTTTT. This encodes CASSVTTRGPNTGELFF.

The CDR3 loop is CASSPPGVNYGYTF. In DNA, the CDR3 is TGTGCCAGCAGTCCTCCGGGGGTGAACTATGGCTACACCTTC. The V call is TRBV28, the J call TRBJ1-2; maybe TRBD1 (5 bases). Germline assignment: CDR1 MDHEN and CDR2 SYDVKM. Trimming left V 5 bases short and J 2 bases short, with 12 bases between. This CDR3 spans 14 amino acids.

V is TRBV5-4 and J is TRBJ2-2, with TRBD2 as a possible D gene (5 bases). The germline V gene encodes CDR1 SGHNT and CDR2 YYREEE (reference sequence). CDR3 length: 15 residues. Trimming took 5 bases from V and 7 from J, leaving 18 bases between them. The CDR3 DNA reads TGTGCCAGCAGAAATGGACTGGGATCTGGCGGGGAGCTGTTTTTT. Amino acid sequence: CASRNGLGSGGELFF.

This rearrangement joins TRBV28 to TRBJ1-1; 7 positions match TRBD1. CDR1 is MDHEN and CDR2 is SYDVKM in the germline V gene. The CDR3 has 15 amino acids. Trimming removed 3 bases from V and 1 base from J; junction bases left unmatched: 5. CDR3 sequence reads: CASSLTTGTNTEAFF. The CDR3 DNA follows: TGTGCCAGCAGTTTGACGACAGGGACGAACACTGAAGCTTTCTTT.

This clone turned up a few times. V usage is TRBV19 and J usage is TRBJ1-5, with D uncertain. CDR3 length: 13 residues. Trimming stripped 6 bases from V and 7 bases from J, with 13 bases between. The V gene's germline CDR1 is LNHDA and CDR2 SQIVND (reference sequence). CDR3 nucleotide sequence: TGTGCCAGTAGCGCCCTGAGAATCCAGCCCCAGCATTTT. Translating it yields CASSALRIQPQHF.

This CDR3 is CASSVLQGSYEQYF. Here the CDR3 DNA reads TGCGCCAGCAGTGTCCTGCAGGGCTCCTACGAGCAGTACTTC. This rearrangement joins TRBV5-1 to TRBJ2-7, with D maybe TRBD1 (5 bases). The CDR3 is 14 residues long. V was pared by 5 bases and J by 0 bases, with 12 bases between. In germline, CDR1 is SGHRS, CDR2 YFSETQ.